This T cell receptor (beta chain) was captured in a study of T cells after posttransplantation cyclophosphamide. Generated by immunoSEQ multiplex PCR, the TCRdb table keeps only in-frame clones and is missing some. In the table there are approximately 45,000 clones, around 91% of which are singletons. The count of this clone is one. Per germline, CDR1 SEHNR and CDR2 FQNEAQ (reference sequence). The CDR3 length is 15 residues. Unmatched junction bases numbered 6, after V lost 1 base and J lost 4 bases. The sequencing input was PBMCs. The clonotype comes from a woman between 45 and 65 years old in good health and a related stem cell transplant donor. This rearrangement joins TRBV7-9 to TRBJ1-2; TRBD1 matches 7 bases. This CDR3 is CASSLDIGQAYGYTF. The CDR3, as DNA: TGTGCCAGCAGCTTAGATATCGGACAGGCCTATGGCTACACCTTC.